The sequence of this T cell receptor beta chain was determined in a study of T cell changes during pregnancy in multiple sclerosis. The repertoire was sequenced with immunoSEQ multiplex PCR; TCRdb's copy has only in-frame clones and lacks some. The sample holds approximately 100,000 clones, roughly nine tenths seen once. This clone has just one count. Trimming cost V 4 bases and J 5 bases, with 6 bases left between them. Germline CDR1 reads SNHLY; CDR2 reads FYNNEI. This CDR3 has 12 amino acids. The specimen comprised peripheral blood, sampled before pregnancy. The chain carries TRBV2 and TRBJ2-1; tentative D call: TRBD2 (5 bases). The TCR sequence derives from a female donor with multiple sclerosis, enrolled in a pregnancy study. The CDR3 DNA is TGTGCCAGCAGTGGACTACACAATGAGCAGTTCTTC. It specifies CASSGLHNEQFF. The whole variable domain, remainder taken from reference TRBV2 and TRBJ2-1, is EPEVTQTPSHQVTQMGQEVILRCVPISNHLYFYWYRQILGQKVEFLVSFYNNEISEKSEIFDDQFSVERPDGSNFTLKIRSTKLEDSAMYFCASSGLHNEQFFGPGTRLTVL.